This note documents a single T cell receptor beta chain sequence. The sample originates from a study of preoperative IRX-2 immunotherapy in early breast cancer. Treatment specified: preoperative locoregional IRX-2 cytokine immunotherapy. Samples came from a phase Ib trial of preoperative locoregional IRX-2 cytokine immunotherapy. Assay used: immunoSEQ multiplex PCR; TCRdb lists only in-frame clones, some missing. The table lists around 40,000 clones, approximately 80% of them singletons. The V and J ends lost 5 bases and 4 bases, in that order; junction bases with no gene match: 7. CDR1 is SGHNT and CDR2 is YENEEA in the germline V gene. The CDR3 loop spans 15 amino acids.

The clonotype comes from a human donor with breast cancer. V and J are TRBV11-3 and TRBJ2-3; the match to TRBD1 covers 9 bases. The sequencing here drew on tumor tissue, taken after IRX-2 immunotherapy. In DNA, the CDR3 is TGTGCCAGCAGCCCGGGGACAGGGAAAGCAGATACGCAGTATTTT. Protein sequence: CASSPGTGKADTQYF.